Listed below are T cell receptor beta chains from one sample, sequenced in a study of T cells expressing NK-cell markers. TCRdb reanalyzed the 5' RACE reads, giving one entry per CDR3 protein sequence and no DNA. The sample table sets out some 280,000 distinct CDR3 sequences. The sample comprised blood T cells: a sorted CD56 or NKG2C T cell subset, CD4+ or CD8+ T cells, or bulk PBMC T cells (not recorded which). The source is a young man in good health. Each CDR3 is given with its conserved first and last residue.

v_gene	j_gene	CDR3aa
TRBV7-9	TRBJ2-1	CASSAGTSGRAVPFF
TRBV29-1	TRBJ2-3	CSVEIGGATDTQYF
TRBV20-1	TRBJ2-3	CSARDSPAGGADTQYF
TRBV5-6	TRBJ2-7	CASSSTVQGSGRAQEQYF
TRBV19	TRBJ2-2	CATRRGPIAGELFF
TRBV6-5	TRBJ2-7	CASSYSIMADTYEQYF
TRBV15	TRBJ2-1	CATSRVGGSRNEQFF
TRBV15	TRBJ2-7	CATRLRQGPYEQYF
TRBV6-5	TRBJ1-2	CASSYSTQGSLGGYTF
TRBV6-1	TRBJ2-1	CASRGAGGSYNEQFF
TRBV6-5	TRBJ2-2	CASMRAGELFF
TRBV5-4	TRBJ2-1	CASSTDPREFF
TRBV5-1	TRBJ2-3	CASSFPDTDTQYF
TRBV6-1	TRBJ1-5	CASSEALRINQPQHF
TRBV5-1	TRBJ2-3	CASSLVPSGRDTQYF
TRBV28	TRBJ2-3	CAAHGSRGTDTQYF
TRBV29-1	TRBJ2-5	CSVDARGGETQYF
TRBV12-3/TRBV12-4	TRBJ1-5	CASMAGTTNQPQHF
TRBV5-1	TRBJ2-3	CASSRSSGHTDTQYF